One sample yielded the 29 T cell receptor beta chains listed below, sequenced in a study of early T cells in non-severe SARS-CoV-2 infection. From the 5' RACE reads, TCRdb called clonotypes with MiXCR, one entry per CDR3 protein. The sample yields 88,000 or so distinct CDR3 sequences, just under 15% seen once. The source material was whole blood. The receptors were gathered from an adult who was a healthcare worker with PCR-confirmed SARS-CoV-2 infection or an uninfected control (not recorded which).

This clonotype was seen repeatedly, ten times or more. This CDR3 is CASTPAGGGADTQYF. CDR3 bases: TGTGCCAGCACCCCAGCGGGAGGGGGGGCAGATACGCAGTATTTT. The rearrangement uses TRBV12-3 or TRBV12-4 and TRBJ2-3, with TRBD2 identical over 10 bases. V dropped 7 bases and J dropped 4; count of bases not matched to a gene: 8. The CDR3 is made up of 15 amino acids.

This rearrangement joins TRBV29-1 to TRBJ2-7; possible D gene TRBD2, 6 bases. The germline V gene has CDR1 SQVTM and CDR2 ANQGSEA. The CDR3 spans 12 residues. Trimming removed 7 bases at V and 2 bases at J, with 12 bases between. The chain's CDR3 is CSATGLTYEQYF. The CDR3 DNA sequence: TGCAGCGCAACGGGACTTACCTACGAGCAGTACTTC.

The chain carries TRBV14 and TRBJ2-7, with D possibly being TRBD1 (5 bases). The CDR3 is 15 amino acids. CDR1 SGHDN and CDR2 FVKESK come from the germline V gene. V was shortened by 3 bases and J by 4 bases, with 16 bases between the two germline ends. The CDR3 DNA reads TGTGCCAGCAGCCACACAGGTGGGCGTCTTTACGAGCAGTACTTC. This translates into CASSHTGGRLYEQYF.

There are a few counts of this clonotype. This chain uses TRBV28 with TRBJ2-7; 7 positions agree with TRBD1. The CDR3 sequence is 14 residues long. Germline loops: CDR1 MDHEN, CDR2 SYDVKM. J was trimmed by 5 bases and V by 4 bases; bases with no gene match: 8. CDR3 amino acids: CASSSGQANHEQYF. CDR3 sequence (DNA): TGTGCCAGCAGTTCAGGACAGGCTAACCACGAGCAGTACTTC.

This clonotype was recorded a few times. The gene calls are TRBV20-1 and TRBJ2-1; D call uncertain. Trimming cost V 7 bases and J 5 bases, with 21 bases left between them. The CDR3 spans 15 residues. Germline lookup yields CDR1 DFQATT and CDR2 SNEGSKA (reference sequence). In DNA, the CDR3 is TGCAGTGGCCCCCCTCCAATAGTCGGGCACAATGAGCAGTTCTTC. It translates to CSGPPPIVGHNEQFF.

This chain connects TRBV2 to TRBJ2-1; 14 nucleotides agree with TRBD2. Losses at the gene ends were 9 bases for V and 8 bases for J; bases not matched to a gene: 9. CDR1 is SNHLY and CDR2 is FYNNEI in the germline V gene. The length of the CDR3 is 15 residues. The CDR3 protein is CASTKGLAGDYEQFF. The DNA for the CDR3 is TGTGCCAGTACTAAGGGACTAGCGGGAGATTATGAGCAGTTCTTC.

The chain carries TRBV28 and TRBJ1-6; D possibly corresponds to TRBD1 (5 bases). The V end lost 3 bases, the J end lost 9 bases, and 12 bases lay between the germline ends. CDR1 and CDR2 (germline): MDHEN, SYDVKM. The CDR3 covers 14 residues. In nucleotides, the CDR3 is TGTGCCAGCAGTTTGTCAGGGATTAGTTCACCCCTCCACTTT. Translation gives CASSLSGISSPLHF.

J is TRBJ2-1 and V is TRBV3-1; TRBD2 matches at 10 bases. Losses at the gene ends were 6 bases for V and 6 bases for J; bases not matched to a gene: 8. Germline values: CDR1 LGHDT, CDR2 YNNKEL (reference sequence). This CDR3 has 15 residues. The CDR3 nucleotides are TGTGCCAGCAGACACCAAGCGGGAGGGGTCAATGAGCAGTTCTTC. Its translation is CASRHQAGGVNEQFF.

In its sample, this clonotype was seen many times. The gene calls are TRBV12-3 or TRBV12-4 and TRBJ2-2; D unclear. The CDR3 covers 17 residues. Trimming pared 4 bases from V and 5 bases from J, leaving 20 bases between. The CDR3 spells CASSSHPRLPGTGELFF. DNA of the CDR3: TGTGCCAGCAGTTCCCATCCCCGTCTACCCGGGACCGGGGAGCTGTTTTTT.

This clonotype was seen only a few times. V and J are TRBV7-2 and TRBJ2-7; no clear D. Germline values: CDR1 SGHTA, CDR2 FQGNSA. Trimming pared 3 bases from V and 2 bases from J, leaving 11 bases between. The CDR3 has 14 residues. The CDR3 nucleotides are TGTGCCAGCAGCTTGAAAGGTGGGGCCTACGAGCAGTACTTC. Translated, it gives CASSLKGGAYEQYF.

This chain links TRBV6-5 with TRBJ2-3; weak D call: TRBD2 (5 bases). V was shortened by 4 bases and J by 1 base, with 12 bases between the two germline ends. The CDR3 loop spans 15 amino acids. The germline V gene encodes CDR1 MNHEY and CDR2 SVGAGI. Written as DNA, the CDR3 is TGTGCCAGCAGTTTGGGTTCGCGGGGCACAGATACGCAGTATTTT. Translating gives CASSLGSRGTDTQYF.

The rearrangement links TRBV3-1 to TRBJ2-7; D is possibly TRBD1 or TRBD2 (6 bases each). Germline CDR1 is LGHDT and CDR2 is YNNKEL (reference sequence). The CDR3 loop spans 13 amino acids. Trimming pared 5 bases from V and 6 bases from J, leaving 14 bases between. The CDR3 DNA reads TGTGCCAGCAGCTCACAGGGAGGCGGCGAGCAGTACTTC. This translates into CASSSQGGGEQYF.

In this sample, this clonotype turned up a few times. The rearrangement uses TRBV28 and TRBJ2-7; the D gene could be TRBD1 or TRBD2 (7 bases each). V lost 7 bases to trimming and J lost 3 bases, with 22 bases between them. The CDR3 sequence is 16 residues long. From germline, CDR1 is MDHEN and CDR2 SYDVKM. Here the CDR3 reads CASTQGEGTWLYEQYF. CDR3 nucleotide sequence: TGTGCCAGCACCCAGGGGGAGGGGACTTGGCTCTACGAGCAGTACTTC.

The chain carries TRBV7-9 and TRBJ1-1; TRBD1 might be the D (5 bases). V lost 6 bases to trimming and J lost 1 base, with 18 bases between them. The germline CDR1 and CDR2 sequences are SEHNR and FQNEAQ (reference sequence). The CDR3 length is 16 residues. The CDR3 region is CASRRQGAIKNTEAFF. The CDR3 coding sequence is TGTGCCAGCAGACGTCAGGGAGCTATCAAGAACACTGAAGCTTTCTTT. Based on the CDR3 plus reference TRBV7-9 and TRBJ1-1, the full variable domain is DTGVSQNPRHKITKRGQNVTFRCDPISEHNRLYWYRQTLGQGPEFLTYFQNEAQLEKSRLLSDRFSAERPKGSFSTLEIQRTEQGDSAMYLCASRRQGAIKNTEAFFGQGTRLTVV.

This clonotype has just a few counts. The chain uses TRBV28 and TRBJ2-1, with D perhaps TRBD2 (5 bases). Germline V gives CDR1 MDHEN, CDR2 SYDVKM. Trimming took 0 bases from V and 0 from J, leaving 9 bases between them. This CDR3 has 16 amino acids. The CDR3 reads CASSLWGDHSYNEQFF. DNA for the CDR3: TGTGCCAGCAGTTTATGGGGAGATCACTCCTACAATGAGCAGTTCTTC.

There are a few counts of this clonotype. V is TRBV6-5 and J is TRBJ2-7; D is possibly TRBD2 (6 bases). Per the germline V gene, CDR1 is MNHEY and CDR2 is SVGAGI. Trimming pared 6 bases from V and 6 bases from J, leaving 18 bases between. This CDR3 has 14 residues. The CDR3: CASSFREFASEQYF. CDR3 DNA: TGTGCCAGCAGCTTCCGGGAGTTCGCGAGCGAGCAGTACTTC.

This clonotype was observed a few times. J is TRBJ2-1 and V is TRBV2; D ambiguous. This CDR3 is built from 10 residues. CDR1 SNHLY and CDR2 FYNNEI come from the germline V gene. V lost 9 bases and J lost 7, with 7 bases in between. The chain's CDR3 is CASGPNEQFF. As DNA, the CDR3 is TGTGCCAGTGGTCCGAATGAGCAGTTCTTC.

In its sample, this clonotype was seen many times. The rearrangement links TRBV27 to TRBJ2-2, with a weak D call TRBD2 (5 bases). The CDR3 extends over 17 amino acids. From germline, CDR1 is MNHEY and CDR2 SMNVEV (reference sequence). The V gene lost 4 bases and the J gene lost 4 bases, with 19 bases spanning the gap. The CDR3 protein is CASSWDSADRVTGELFF. CDR3 DNA sequence: TGTGCCAGCAGTTGGGATAGCGCGGATCGCGTCACCGGGGAGCTGTTTTTT.

This chain connects TRBV6-2 or TRBV6-3 to TRBJ2-5, with 9 positions matching TRBD2. This CDR3 contains 14 residues. After removal of 2 bases from V and 4 bases from J, the junction contained 2 bases not matched to a gene. CDR1 is MNHEY, CDR2 SVGEGT, per germline. CDR3 sequence (DNA): TGTGCCAGCAGTTACGGACTAGCGAGAGAGACCCAGTACTTC. This gives the protein CASSYGLARETQYF.

This clonotype occurred a few times. The chain uses TRBV12-3 or TRBV12-4 and TRBJ2-3, with TRBD1 matching 7 bases. This CDR3 is built from 14 residues. V was pared by 5 bases and J by 2 bases, with 4 bases of the junction left unmatched. CDR3 coding DNA: TGTGCCAGCAGTGGACAGGTCATCACAGATACGCAGTATTTT. Protein product: CASSGQVITDTQYF.

This clonotype has a handful of counts. V gene TRBV6-2 or TRBV6-3 combines with J gene TRBJ2-7; a possible D gene is TRBD1 (5 bases). V was trimmed by 8 bases and J by 7 bases, leaving 15 bases between them. The CDR3 contains 12 residues. Germline V gene sequence: CDR1 MNHEY, CDR2 SVGEGT. The CDR3 here is CASGAFGWEQYF. CDR3 nucleotides: TGTGCCAGCGGGGCTTTCGGTTGGGAGCAGTACTTC.

The rearrangement uses TRBV10-3 and TRBJ2-1; no definite D call. CDR1 is ENHRY and CDR2 is SYGVKD in the germline V gene. This CDR3 region has 12 residues. Trimming stripped 4 bases from V and 9 bases from J, with 10 bases between. CDR3 DNA: TGTGCCATCAGTGGCGAGCTAGGTGAGCAGTTCTTC. Protein: CAISGELGEQFF.

This clonotype has a handful of counts. The chain carries TRBV5-8 and TRBJ2-3; 8 bases agree with TRBD2. The CDR3 is 22 residues long. From germline, CDR1 is SGHTS and CDR2 YDEGEE. V dropped 8 bases and J dropped 3; count of bases not matched to a gene: 32. The DNA for the CDR3 is TGTGCCAGTCCCGCGGGGTACGGGAGGGCCCCGACGACGTATAAAAGTACAGATACGCAGTATTTT. It is translated as CASPAGYGRAPTTYKSTDTQYF.

This clonotype showed up just a few times. The CDR3 reads CASSLGLNTGELFF. The CDR3 DNA sequence: TGTGCCAGCAGTTTGGGTCTAAACACCGGGGAGCTGTTTTTT. The chain combines TRBV27 with TRBJ2-2; D remains ambiguous. V was shortened by 3 bases and J by 2 bases, with 7 bases between the two germline ends. This CDR3 spans 14 amino acids. Germline V gene data show CDR1 as MNHEY and CDR2 as SMNVEV (reference sequence).

The chain combines TRBV7-9 with TRBJ2-2, with TRBD2 as a possible D gene (6 bases). CDR1 and CDR2 from the germline V gene are SEHNR and FQNEAQ (reference sequence). V dropped 5 bases and J dropped 3 bases, with 13 bases sitting between them. This CDR3 region has 15 residues. This chain's CDR3 is CASSPGGRHTGELFF. In DNA, the CDR3 is TGTGCCAGCAGCCCCGGGGGAAGACACACCGGGGAGCTGTTTTTT.

This clonotype was counted only a few times. In DNA, the CDR3 is TGTGCCAGCAGCCTAAGATCGGAGCCCGGCACCATATATTTT. Translated, it gives CASSLRSEPGTIYF. V is TRBV5-6 and J is TRBJ1-3, with D uncertain. V was clipped by 4 bases and J by 9 bases, with 17 bases between them. From germline, CDR1 is SGHDT and CDR2 YYEEEE. The CDR3 is 14 residues long. Full variable domain (remainder filled in from reference TRBV5-6 and TRBJ1-3): DAGVTQSPTHLIKTRGQQVTLRCSPKSGHDTVSWYQQALGQGPQFIFQYYEEEERQRGNFPDRFSGHQFPNYSSELNVNALLLGDSALYLCASSLRSEPGTIYFGEGSWLTVV.

The J gene is TRBJ2-7, the V gene TRBV11-2; D is perhaps TRBD2 (6 bases). Trimming pared 4 bases from V and 1 base from J, leaving 23 bases between. CDR1 is SGHAT and CDR2 is FQNNGV in the germline V gene. The CDR3 spans 18 residues. The CDR3 region has the DNA TGTGCCAGCAGCTACCTCCTGGGAGCGGACTACGAATCCTACGAGCAGTACTTC. Residues: CASSYLLGADYESYEQYF.

This clonotype was observed many times. The rearrangement joins TRBV20-1 to TRBJ1-2, with a weak D call TRBD1 (6 bases). The germline V gene has CDR1 DFQATT and CDR2 SNEGSKA (reference sequence). V shed 0 bases and J shed 1 base, with 12 bases lying between them. The CDR3 runs to 15 residues. CDR3 in DNA: TGCAGTGCTAGAGACGACAGGTCTATTAACTATGGCTACACCTTC. It codes for CSARDDRSINYGYTF.

This clonotype turned up a few times. The gene calls are TRBV29-1 and TRBJ2-7; TRBD1 agrees at 7 bases. After removal of 4 bases from V and 7 bases from J, the junction contained 7 bases not matched to a gene. The CDR3 is made up of 12 amino acids. Germline V gives CDR1 SQVTM, CDR2 ANQGSEA. The CDR3 sequence is CSVAYRGGEQYF. Here the CDR3 DNA reads TGCAGCGTTGCCTACAGGGGTGGGGAGCAGTACTTC.